A single T cell receptor beta chain is shown here with its context. This record comes from a study of blood T cell repertoires in COVID-19. Study information: Some COVID-19 samples were acute and others convalescent; all came from the United States, Italy and Spain. Nucleic acid was either cDNA or gDNA, and it came from T cells, B-cell-depleted T cells, or PBMCs.

Per the original data handling: Amplified reference gene primers provided the basis for estimating nucleated cell counts. Data came from immunoSEQ multiplex PCR; TCRdb stores just in-frame clones and leaves some out. The V and J calls and the clone size are those of that table, but D and trimming were determined from the DNA. Of roughly 70,000 clones listed, roughly nine tenths are singletons. CDR3 length: 15 amino acids. The germline gives CDR1 SEHNR, CDR2 FQNEAQ (reference sequence). Germline trimming cut 5 bases from V and 7 bases from J; bases unmatched to any gene: 11. Sequencing used peripheral blood. The sequence derives from a man aged 50 or older with acute or convalescent COVID-19. V usage is TRBV7-9 and J usage is TRBJ2-7, with 10 positions matching TRBD2. CDR3 protein: CASSPALAGLGEQYF. The DNA of the CDR3 is TGTGCCAGCAGCCCGGCACTAGCGGGATTGGGGGAGCAGTACTTC.